The 30 T cell receptor beta chains reported below all come from one sample, sequenced in a study of OX40 agonist ivuxolimab in advanced cancers. Library prep was done by the immunoSEQ multiplex PCR assay. TCRdb carries this immuneACCESS record with in-frame sequences only. Its versions omit some clonotypes, under half of them owing to an unresolved V gene in the studies checked, with the rest unexplained. A total of more than 35,000 clones appear in this sample, roughly 87% of them only once. The top ten hold less than 55% of the sample. The sample consisted of CD4+ or CD8+ T cells sorted from blood, taken in a trial of the OX40 agonist ivuxolimab. The source is an adult with an advanced solid tumor such as melanoma, head and neck, liver or kidney cancer.

The gene calls are TRBV7-9 and TRBJ2-1; TRBD2 matches 10 bases. The CDR3 loop spans 15 amino acids. Germline V CDR1 and CDR2: SEHNR, FQNEAQ (reference sequence). The ends lost 6 bases at V and 10 bases at J; junction bases unmatched: 12. The CDR3 protein is CASSLSGGAQEEQFF. CDR3 sequence (DNA): TGTGCCAGCAGTCTCAGCGGGGGGGCGCAAGAGGAGCAGTTCTTC.

This chain connects TRBV29-1 to TRBJ2-7; D perhaps matches TRBD1 (6 bases). From germline, CDR1 is SQVTM and CDR2 ANQGSEA. V shed 5 bases and J shed 3 bases, with 20 bases lying between them. The CDR3 has 15 amino acids. The CDR3: CSVKSLDRSVYEQYF. CDR3 coding DNA: TGCAGCGTTAAGTCCTTAGACAGGTCCGTCTACGAGCAGTACTTC.

V usage is TRBV2 and J usage is TRBJ1-5; D may be TRBD1 (6 bases). With 6 bases removed from V and 1 base from J, the gap between germline ends came to 13 bases. Germline V lookup: CDR1 SNHLY, CDR2 FYNNEI. CDR3 length equals 15 residues. CDR3 protein: CASSQEGDSNQPQHF. Written as DNA, the CDR3 is TGTGCCAGCAGCCAAGAGGGGGACAGCAATCAGCCCCAGCATTTT.

The chain has TRBV6-5 and TRBJ2-7, with TRBD1 as a possible D gene (6 bases). This CDR3 is built from 16 residues. Germline loops: CDR1 MNHEY, CDR2 SVGAGI. Trimming cost V 0 bases and J 7 bases, with 19 bases left between them. The CDR3 is CASSYSSGGEWLEQYF. The CDR3 DNA reads TGTGCCAGCAGTTACTCGTCTGGGGGCGAATGGTTGGAGCAGTACTTC.

A few counts support this clone. The CDR3 DNA follows: TGTGCCAGCAGCGCGCAGGGGGCCTATTCACCCCTCCACTTT. This encodes CASSAQGAYSPLHF. The chain carries TRBV9 and TRBJ1-6; 8 bases map to TRBD1. The CDR3 loop spans 14 amino acids. With V trimmed by 3 bases and J by 8 bases, 4 bases remained unmatched. CDR1 SGDLS and CDR2 YYNGEE come from the germline V gene. Combining the CDR3 with reference TRBV9 and TRBJ1-6 gives the whole variable domain DSGVTQTPKHLITATGQRVTLRCSPRSGDLSVYWYQQSLDQGLQFLIQYYNGEERAKGNILERFSAQQFPDLHSELNLSSLELGDSALYFCASSAQGAYSPLHFGNGTRLTVT.

The chain combines TRBV4-3 with TRBJ1-2; D is perhaps TRBD1 (5 bases). Germline V gene data show CDR1 as LGHNA and CDR2 as YSLEER. Deletions cut 0 bases from V and 8 bases from J, with 16 bases between. The CDR3 extends over 15 amino acids. CDR3 protein: CASSQDMRQLSGYTF. The CDR3 bases are TGCGCCAGCAGCCAAGATATGAGACAGCTAAGCGGCTACACCTTC.

The chain recombines TRBV27 with TRBJ2-3; 9 bases map to TRBD1. Germline V CDR1 and CDR2: MNHEY, SMNVEV (reference sequence). V shed 3 bases and J 1 base; nucleotides not matched to a gene: 8. The CDR3 consists of 17 residues. The CDR3 DNA reads TGTGCCAGCAGTTTTTCCCACAGGGGGCTGGGCACAGATACGCAGTATTTT. This translates into CASSFSHRGLGTDTQYF.

The chain is built from TRBV6-5 and TRBJ2-3; D is ambiguous. CDR3 length: 13 residues. Germline lookup yields CDR1 MNHEY and CDR2 SVGAGI. V was clipped by 10 bases and J by 3 bases, with 14 bases between them. The CDR3 loop reads CATTGFRTDTQYF. In DNA form, the CDR3 reads TGTGCCACCACCGGGTTTAGAACAGATACGCAGTATTTT.

The J gene is TRBJ2-2, the V gene TRBV9, with D perhaps matching TRBD1 (7 bases). Trimming pared 4 bases from V and 5 bases from J, leaving 15 bases between. The CDR3 totals 15 residues. The germline gives CDR1 SGDLS, CDR2 YYNGEE. CDR3 DNA: TGTGCCAGCAGCCCCCGGACAGGACTAACCGGGGAGCTGTTTTTT. It encodes CASSPRTGLTGELFF.

The chain recombines TRBV18 with TRBJ2-4, with D perhaps assigned TRBD1 or TRBD2 (5 bases each). This CDR3 region has 12 residues. Trimming left V 3 bases short and J 7 bases short, with 7 bases between. Germline CDR1 and CDR2: KGHSH and LQKENI. The CDR3 region has the DNA TGTGCCAGCTCACCCGAGGGGAACATTCAGTACTTC. Its translation: CASSPEGNIQYF. Supplemented by reference TRBV18 and TRBJ2-4, the full variable domain reads NAGVMQNPRHLVRRRGQEARLRCSPMKGHSHVYWYRQLPEEGLKFMVYLQKENIIDESGMPKERFSAEFPKEGPSILRIQQVVRGDSAAYFCASSPEGNIQYFGAGTRLSVL.

The chain uses TRBV30 and TRBJ2-3; 9 nucleotides align to TRBD1. V shed 1 base and J 4 bases; nucleotides not matched to a gene: 6. The CDR3 covers 15 residues. Germline V CDR1 and CDR2: GTSNPN, SVGIG (reference sequence). The CDR3 region is CAWSARDRVADTQYF. CDR3 DNA: TGTGCCTGGAGTGCAAGGGACAGGGTCGCAGATACGCAGTATTTT.

This chain links TRBV5-1 with TRBJ2-7, with D hard to call. Trimming shortened V by 4 bases and J by 1 base, and 9 bases separated the two germline ends. The V gene's germline CDR1 is SGHRS and CDR2 YFSETQ. The length of the CDR3 is 13 residues. The CDR3 nucleotides are TGCGCCAGCAGCCTAGGGTCTTCCTACGAGCAGTACTTC. Translating gives CASSLGSSYEQYF.

The rearrangement joins TRBV9 to TRBJ2-1, with 11 bases matching TRBD2. V dropped 0 bases and J dropped 8; count of bases not matched to a gene: 7. Germline V gene sequence: CDR1 SGDLS, CDR2 YYNGEE. CDR3 length: 16 residues. The CDR3 nucleotides read TGTGCCAGCAGCGTAGATGGTAGCGGGGGGGCCTATGAGCAGTTCTTC. Its translation is CASSVDGSGGAYEQFF.

J is TRBJ2-5 and V is TRBV6-5, with no clear D. This CDR3 contains 14 residues. The ends were cut back, 0 bases at V and 4 bases at J, with 9 bases in the middle. CDR1 and CDR2 from the germline V gene are MNHEY and SVGAGI. The chain's CDR3 is CASSYSGPPETQYF. The DNA for the CDR3 is TGTGCCAGCAGTTACTCAGGGCCTCCAGAGACCCAGTACTTC.

The chain uses TRBV6-5 and TRBJ2-3; 13 bases align to TRBD2. Per germline, CDR1 MNHEY and CDR2 SVGAGI. Trimming removed 5 bases from V and 4 bases from J; junction bases left unmatched: 3. The CDR3 totals 15 residues. The chain's CDR3 is CASSRLAGGSDTQYF. The CDR3 coding sequence is TGTGCCAGCAGTAGACTAGCGGGGGGCTCAGATACGCAGTATTTT.

This chain links TRBV5-1 with TRBJ2-7, with TRBD1 identical over 8 bases. Germline V lookup: CDR1 SGHRS, CDR2 YFSETQ. The CDR3 is 16 residues long. Trimming took 0 bases from V and 2 from J; bases not matched to a gene: 7. Written as DNA, the CDR3 is TGCGCCAGCAGCTTGGTAGGCGGACAGGGTCCCTACGAGCAGTACTTC. Amino acid sequence: CASSLVGGQGPYEQYF.

The chain is built from TRBV4-3 and TRBJ2-2; TRBD1 matches 11 bases. V was pared by 6 bases and J by 5 bases, with 5 bases of the junction left unmatched. Germline CDR1 LGHNA, CDR2 YSLEER. The CDR3 consists of 15 residues. The CDR3 reads CASSRDRGETGELFF. The CDR3 nucleotides read TGCGCCAGCAGTCGGGACAGGGGGGAGACCGGGGAGCTGTTTTTT.

The chain uses TRBV6-5 and TRBJ1-2, with TRBD1 matching 7 bases. The CDR3 totals 13 residues. V dropped 3 bases and J dropped 5; count of bases not matched to a gene: 3. CDR1 and CDR2 from the germline V gene are MNHEY and SVGAGI. The chain's CDR3 is CASSYDRVYGYTF. The CDR3 bases are TGTGCCAGCAGTTATGACAGGGTTTATGGCTACACCTTC.

The chain uses TRBV11-2 and TRBJ2-5; TRBD2 matches at 7 bases. CDR1 is SGHAT and CDR2 is FQNNGV in the germline V gene. The J segment lost 4 bases and the V segment lost 1 base, leaving 3 bases of the junction unmatched. The CDR3 is 14 residues long. The CDR3, as DNA: TGTGCCAGCAGCTTAGGGGAGGGTGGAGAGACCCAGTACTTC. Encoded protein: CASSLGEGGETQYF.

This clone was recorded only once. The chain is built from TRBV5-4 and TRBJ2-2, with D maybe TRBD1 (5 bases). Trimming removed 2 bases from V and 0 bases from J, with 17 bases in between. CDR1 is SGHNT, CDR2 YYREEE, per germline (reference sequence). This CDR3 is built from 18 residues. The CDR3 reads CASSLGPAGITNTGELFF. The CDR3 DNA sequence: TGTGCCAGCAGCTTAGGTCCGGCAGGGATAACGAACACCGGGGAGCTGTTTTTT.

The rearrangement links TRBV19 to TRBJ2-4; D may match TRBD1 or TRBD2 (5 bases each). The CDR3 spans 14 residues. The V gene's germline CDR1 is LNHDA and CDR2 SQIVND (reference sequence). V lost 7 bases and J lost 5, with 15 bases in between. For the CDR3, the DNA is TGTGCCAGTACTTATGGGACCCCTGAAAACATTCAGTACTTC. It yields the protein CASTYGTPENIQYF.

This chain links TRBV4-1 with TRBJ2-5; D is undetermined. V was pared by 0 bases and J by 4 bases, with 0 bases between. This CDR3 is 11 amino acids long. The germline V gene encodes CDR1 MGHRA and CDR2 YSYEKL. DNA for the CDR3: TGCGCCAGCAGCCAAGAAGAGACCCAGTACTTC. Amino acid sequence: CASSQEETQYF.

The chain recombines TRBV7-8 with TRBJ2-3, with 8 bases fitting TRBD1. Germline V CDR1 and CDR2: SGHVS, FQNEAQ. The CDR3 loop spans 18 amino acids. V gave up 2 bases and J gave up 6 bases; unmatched junction bases: 16. As DNA, the CDR3 is TGTGCCAGCAGCTTAAATCTTCCGAACAGGGGGGACTTGGATACGCAGTATTTT. It is translated as CASSLNLPNRGDLDTQYF.

This chain links TRBV27 with TRBJ1-1, with 8 bases fitting TRBD1. This CDR3 contains 15 residues. CDR1 is MNHEY, CDR2 SMNVEV, per germline (reference sequence). Trimming at V came to 5 bases and at J to 1 base, leaving 6 bases not matched to a gene. The CDR3 coding sequence is TGTGCCAGCAGTCCCATCACAGGGGGGAACACTGAAGCTTTCTTT. Its translation: CASSPITGGNTEAFF.

The chain combines TRBV9 with TRBJ2-1; the match to TRBD2 covers 9 bases. With 3 bases clipped from V and 8 bases from J, the junction kept 9 bases outside the gene matches. Looked up from germline, CDR1 is SGDLS and CDR2 is YYNGEE. The CDR3 sequence is 15 residues long. The DNA of the CDR3 is TGTGCCAGCAGCGCAGCGGGGGGTACACTCGATGAGCAGTTCTTC. Translated: CASSAAGGTLDEQFF.

This clone showed up just once. The genes are TRBV27 and TRBJ2-1, with 10 bases lining up with TRBD2. CDR3 length: 14 residues. V shed 6 bases, J shed 9 bases, and the junction held 8 bases outside the gene matches. Germline-derived CDR1 and CDR2 are MNHEY and SMNVEV (reference sequence). CDR3 sequence reads: CASSVAGGPVEQFF. DNA of the CDR3: TGTGCCAGCAGCGTAGCGGGGGGTCCAGTTGAGCAGTTCTTC.

Points on this clone: The junction does not match germline at one end; this may be a read error. V and J are TRBV29-1 and TRBJ2-2; 10 bases map to TRBD2. Germline V gene sequence: CDR1 SQVTM, CDR2 ANQGSEA. The CDR3 is 13 residues long. The DNA of the CDR3 is TGCAGCGTCCCCGGGACTAGCGTAGGGGAGCAGTTTTTT. Protein: CSVPGTSVGEQFF.

J is TRBJ1-4 and V is TRBV13; 9 nucleotides line up with TRBD1. V shed 5 bases, J shed 8 bases, and the junction held 9 bases outside the gene matches. The CDR3 is made up of 15 amino acids. The germline V gene encodes CDR1 PRHDT and CDR2 FYEKMQ (reference sequence). The CDR3 nucleotides are TGTGCCAGCAGCCGGGGGGGACAGGGTGACGAAAAACTGTTTTTT. Residues: CASSRGGQGDEKLFF.

A single count supports this clone. CDR3 protein: CASSSLAGGRTDTQYF. The CDR3 bases are TGTGCCAGCAGTTCTCTAGCGGGGGGGAGGACAGATACGCAGTATTTT. The V call is TRBV6-5, the J call TRBJ2-3; 12 bases match TRBD2. The germline V gene encodes CDR1 MNHEY and CDR2 SVGAGI. CDR3 length equals 16 residues. With 4 bases clipped from V and 3 bases from J, the junction kept 5 bases outside the gene matches.

This chain links TRBV7-9 with TRBJ2-7; maybe TRBD1 (5 bases). V was shortened by 4 bases and J by 4 bases, with 14 bases between the two germline ends. The CDR3 covers 14 residues. Germline V CDR1 and CDR2: SEHNR, FQNEAQ (reference sequence). The CDR3 bases are TGTGCCAGCAGCTATTCGGACACCCCTTACGAGCAGTACTTC. This gives the protein CASSYSDTPYEQYF.